The rows below give T cell receptor beta chains drawn from one sample of a study of blood T cells in healthy people across ages. MiXCR, applied by TCRdb to the 5' RACE reads, yields one record per CDR3 protein. Of some 900,000 distinct CDR3 sequences listed, 40% to 60% were seen once; the top ten hold around 15%. Sequenced input: blood. The receptor source for this set is a man aged 30 to 45 in good health. CDR3s include the opening cysteine and the closing phenylalanine or tryptophan. The D gene is left open where the match is weak. Some rows mark clone size as missing; the rest say once, few, many or name a class of expanded clone.

V,J,D,size,DNA,CDR3
TRBV3-1,TRBJ2-1,-,-,TGTGCCAGCGGCGGGACAGCTAACAATGAGCAGTTCTTC,CASGGTANNEQFF
TRBV11-1,TRBJ2-1,TRBD2,many,TGTGCCAGCAGCCCCGGGACTAGCGTCCACAATGAGCAGTTCTTC,CASSPGTSVHNEQFF
TRBV6-2/TRBV6-3,TRBJ1-1,-,-,TGTGCCAGCAGTTACCCGATAGGATTCAGGGACACTGAAGCTTTCTTT,CASSYPIGFRDTEAFF
TRBV7-2,TRBJ1-2,-,-,TGTGCCAGCAGCCCCTCAACAGGGAATGGCTACACCTTC,CASSPSTGNGYTF
TRBV7-2,TRBJ2-1,-,many,TGTGCCAGCAGCTTAGATTTCGTGAAAAATGAGCAGTTCTTC,CASSLDFVKNEQFF
TRBV10-2,TRBJ2-1,-,-,TGCGCCAGCAGTGAGTCCCCAGGCAGCAATGAGCAGTTCTTC,CASSESPGSNEQFF
TRBV11-2,TRBJ1-2,-,-,TGTGCCAGCAGCTTAGATAGGCAGACAGCTAACTATGGCTACACCTTC,CASSLDRQTANYGYTF
TRBV20-1,TRBJ2-7,TRBD2,-,TGCAGTGCTAGGCCAGCGGGGAAAAGCTACGAGCAGTACTTC,CSARPAGKSYEQYF
TRBV20-1,TRBJ1-6,-,-,TGCAGTGTCCCCGGGAGCTCCTATAATTCACCCCTCCACTTT,CSVPGSSYNSPLHF
TRBV20-1,TRBJ2-1,TRBD2,-,TGCAGTGCTAGCGGGGGGACCTCCTACAATGAGCAGTTCTTC,CSASGGTSYNEQFF
TRBV2,TRBJ2-1,-,-,TGTGCCAGCAGCCCGGCCCTTTACTTCAATGAGCAGTTCTTC,CASSPALYFNEQFF
TRBV20-1,TRBJ1-5,-,-,TGCAGTGCTAGAGATGCCAGAAGCAATCAGCCCCAGCATTTT,CSARDARSNQPQHF
TRBV4-3,TRBJ2-7,-,-,TGCGCCAGCAGCCTCCAAAACCAGGGGACCTACGAGCAGTACTTC,CASSLQNQGTYEQYF
TRBV6-5,TRBJ2-5,TRBD2,-,TGTGCCAGCAGTTATAAGGGCGGGAGCCCTCAAGAGACCCAGTACTTC,CASSYKGGSPQETQYF
TRBV21-1,TRBJ1-2,-,once,TGTGCCACCGGGGCTAGGAATGGCTACACCTTC,CATGARNGYTF
TRBV6-6,TRBJ2-5,-,-,TGTGCCAGCACTCTCTTAGGGCCCTATCCCCAAGAGACCCAGTACTTC,CASTLLGPYPQETQYF
TRBV28,TRBJ2-5,-,-,TGTGCCAGCAGTTTAAGATGGGGGGAAGAGACCCAGTACTTC,CASSLRWGEETQYF
TRBV3-1,TRBJ2-3,TRBD1,many,TGTGCCAGCAGCCCTACGACAGGGAGCACAGATACGCAGTATTTT,CASSPTTGSTDTQYF
TRBV7-2,TRBJ2-2,TRBD2,-,TGTGCCGGCAGAAGCGGGGCAAACACCGGGGAGCTGTTTTTT,CAGRSGANTGELFF
TRBV3-1,TRBJ1-1,-,-,TGTGCCAGCAGCCAACCCCGGGGGACACGTACCGCCGGCACTGAAGCTTTCTTT,CASSQPRGTRTAGTEAFF
TRBV10-3,TRBJ2-1,TRBD2,few,TGTGCCATCAGTGAGTCGACCCAGTTAGCGGGGGAACAGTTCTTC,CAISESTQLAGEQFF
TRBV4-1,TRBJ2-2,-,-,TGCGCCAGCAGCCAAGTGGGTCGAGGGGATAACGGGGAGCTGTTTTTT,CASSQVGRGDNGELFF
TRBV5-1,TRBJ2-1,-,-,TGCGCCAGCAGTTTTGCAGGTAGCTCCCACAATGAGCAGTTCTTC,CASSFAGSSHNEQFF
TRBV28,TRBJ2-1,TRBD1,-,TGTGCCAGCAGTGCTCCGACAGGGGAGGCCAATGGGCAGTTCTTC,CASSAPTGEANGQFF
TRBV4-2,TRBJ1-3,TRBD1,-,TGTGCCAGCAGCCAAGATAACAGGGGGCATATTGGAAACACCATATATTTT,CASSQDNRGHIGNTIYF
TRBV27,TRBJ2-3,TRBD2,-,TGTGCCAGCAGTTTGGGGCTAGCGGGGCTGGCTAGCACAGATACGCAGTATTTT,CASSLGLAGLASTDTQYF
TRBV20-1,TRBJ2-7,TRBD2,-,TGCAGTGCTAGTGCACTAGCGGGGGGATATTACGAGCAGTACTTC,CSASALAGGYYEQYF
TRBV28,TRBJ1-5,TRBD1,few,TGTGCCAGCAGTCTCCCGACAGGGGGTAATAGCAATCAGCCCCAGCATTTT,CASSLPTGGNSNQPQHF
TRBV7-9,TRBJ1-2,-,-,TGTGCCAGCAGCGAAAACAGGGAGGAGGGCTACACCTTC,CASSENREEGYTF
TRBV6-2/TRBV6-3,TRBJ2-7,-,few,TGTGCCAGCAGCTCTGCCCGTAATTTGGGACGGAGGACCTACGAGCAGTACTTC,CASSSARNLGRRTYEQYF
TRBV28,TRBJ2-3,-,-,TGTGCCAGCAGTTCTCGTTTCCAGGGCACAGATGCGCAGTATTTT,CASSSRFQGTDAQYF
TRBV30,TRBJ1-4,-,-,TGTGCCTGGAGTCCGGACAGCCTAAATGAAAAACTGTTTTTT,CAWSPDSLNEKLFF
TRBV3-1,TRBJ1-2,-,many,TGTGCCAGCAGCCAAGGGGGTAACTATGGCTACACCTTC,CASSQGGNYGYTF
TRBV28,TRBJ2-1,TRBD1,-,TGTGCCAGCAGCCTACCAAGTGGTGGACAGGGATCATACAATGAGCAGTTCTTC,CASSLPSGGQGSYNEQFF
TRBV7-2,TRBJ1-6,-,-,TGTGCCAGCAGCGTCGCAACGCTCAGGGTTGATAGTTTGAATTCACCCCTCCACTTT,CASSVATLRVDSLNSPLHF
TRBV29-1,TRBJ1-2,TRBD1,-,TGCAGCGTTGAAGTTTCCCCCGGGACAGGGAGTTGGGGCTATGGCTACACCTTC,CSVEVSPGTGSWGYGYTF
TRBV7-8,TRBJ1-6,-,-,TGTGCCAGCAGCCCGGACAGTTATTATAATTCACCCCTCCACTTT,CASSPDSYYNSPLHF
TRBV20-1,TRBJ2-3,-,-,TGCAGTGCTAGAGATCCGCAGGGGAGTGAAGATACGCAGTATTTT,CSARDPQGSEDTQYF
TRBV29-1,TRBJ2-1,TRBD1,-,TGCAGCGTTGCCACAGGGGGCCGGAGTGAGCAGTTCTTC,CSVATGGRSEQFF
TRBV5-6,TRBJ1-5,TRBD1,-,TGTGCCAGCAGCCAAAACCCCACAGGGGATCAGCCCCAGCATTTT,CASSQNPTGDQPQHF
TRBV7-2,TRBJ2-1,TRBD2,-,TGTGCCAGCAGCTCGCCGGGACTAGTCAATGAGCAGTTCTTC,CASSSPGLVNEQFF
TRBV19,TRBJ1-2,-,-,TGTGCCAGTAAGGGCAGGGGATCCTATGGCTACACCTTC,CASKGRGSYGYTF
TRBV7-2,TRBJ1-5,-,-,TGTGCCAGCAGCTTAGCGTCCGTTATTAGCAATCAGCCCCAGCATTTT,CASSLASVISNQPQHF
TRBV14,TRBJ1-5,-,-,TGTGCCAGCAGTAAATTGGATCAGCCCCAGCATTTT,CASSKLDQPQHF
TRBV2,TRBJ2-7,-,-,TGTGCCAGCAGCCGGGACGGCAACACCTACGAGCAGTACTTC,CASSRDGNTYEQYF
TRBV4-2,TRBJ2-7,TRBD1,once,TGTGCCAGCAGCCAACGACGGGGGCCGGGACAGGCCTACGAGCAGTACTTC,CASSQRRGPGQAYEQYF